This T cell receptor beta chain emerged from a study of T-cell memory formation after mild COVID-19. About the research overall: Clusters of TCRs were largely donor specific. Regarding the study as a whole: Clones that contracted from day 15 to 85 had balanced CD4/CD8; later expanders were CD4+ biased.

One entry per CDR3 protein, called by TCRdb with MiXCR from the 5' RACE reads. The sample lists 400,000 to 500,000 distinct CDR3 sequences, roughly 20% occurring once. Concerning this clonotype: Its antigen is not identified.

With 7 bases removed from V and 2 bases from J, the gap between germline ends came to 10 bases. The CDR3 contains 12 residues. Germline-derived CDR1 and CDR2 are SQVTM and ANQGSEA. Material for sequencing was PBMCs or a T cell subset sorted from them (not recorded which). The TCR sequence derives from an adult woman who had mild COVID-19 (a few samples of this study predate the infection). Cell type and time point are not known. V gene TRBV29-1 combines with J gene TRBJ2-3; possible D gene TRBD1, 5 bases. CDR3 in DNA: TGCAGCGACGACAGCCACACAGATACGCAGTATTTT. Its protein product is CSDDSHTDTQYF.